A selection of T cell receptor beta chains follows, all from one sample in a study of Ad26.COV2.S vaccination and SARS-CoV-2 variants. TCRdb's copy holds only in-frame clones and misses some; the assay was immunoSEQ multiplex PCR. Of around 500,000 clones listed, around 89% are singletons. The source material was peripheral blood, sampled in a trial of Ad26.COV2.S vaccine versus placebo. The receptors shown here come from a person aged 18-60 years who received the Ad26.COV2.S COVID-19 vaccine or a placebo. CDR3s include the opening cysteine and the closing phenylalanine or tryptophan. A D gene is named only where the DNA matches it firmly. The size field is filled for only some rows; it gives once, few, many or a size class.

TRBV7-9	NA	NA	TRBJ2-7	CASSAVAGYYEQYF	TGTGCCAGCAGCGCGGTCGCGGGATACTACGAGCAGTACTTC
TRBV4-1	once	NA	TRBJ1-1	CASSQGRLAANTEAFF	TGCGCCAGCAGCCAGGGAAGGCTAGCGGCGAACACTGAAGCTTTCTTT
TRBV7-2	NA	NA	TRBJ1-4	CASSLGGRSYEKLFF	TGTGCCAGCAGCTTAGGGGGCAGAAGTTATGAAAAACTGTTTTTT
TRBV29-1	NA	TRBD2	TRBJ2-1	CSVGPLAGGNNEQFF	TGCAGCGTTGGTCCACTAGCGGGAGGAAACAATGAGCAGTTCTTC
TRBV11-2	NA	NA	TRBJ2-5	CASSFGETQYF	TGTGCCAGCAGCTTCGGGGAGACCCAGTACTTC
TRBV4-3	NA	NA	TRBJ1-1	CASSLGRMNTEAFF	TGCGCCAGCAGCCTAGGCCGGATGAACACTGAAGCTTTCTTT
TRBV19	NA	NA	TRBJ1-1	CASSIGAAGFGAFF	TGTGCCAGTAGTATCGGGGCAGCCGGTTTTGGAGCTTTCTTT
TRBV19	once	NA	TRBJ1-2	CASTVGRAGGYTF	TGTGCCAGTACTGTGGGCAGAGCCGGTGGCTACACCTTC
TRBV9	once	NA	TRBJ2-1	CASSVEVGPYNEQFF	TGTGCCAGCAGCGTAGAGGTGGGGCCATACAATGAGCAGTTCTTC
TRBV9	once	NA	TRBJ2-3	CASSVREQSYTDTQYF	TGTGCCAGCAGCGTTAGAGAACAGAGCTACACAGATACGCAGTATTTT
TRBV5-6	once	TRBD2	TRBJ2-3	CASSRLAAYTDTQYF	TGTGCCAGCAGCAGACTAGCGGCCTACACAGATACGCAGTATTTT
TRBV6-5	few	TRBD1	TRBJ2-5	CASSYYRGDKETQYF	TGTGCCAGCAGTTACTACAGGGGAGACAAAGAGACCCAGTACTTC
TRBV28	NA	NA	TRBJ1-6	CASSLPPDGGVSSPLHF	TGTGCCAGCAGTTTACCCCCTGACGGCGGCGTGAGTTCACCCCTCCACTTT
TRBV12-3/TRBV12-4	NA	NA	TRBJ1-1	CASSYRSTEAFF	TGTGCCAGCAGTTACCGGAGCACTGAAGCTTTCTTT
TRBV19	NA	NA	TRBJ1-2	CASSLRVAARSANYGYTF	TGTGCCAGTAGCCTTAGGGTCGCGGCACGGTCAGCTAACTATGGCTACACCTTC
TRBV15	NA	NA	TRBJ2-2	CATGDYGELFF	TGTGCCACCGGAGATTACGGGGAGCTGTTTTTT
TRBV7-2	NA	NA	TRBJ1-6	CASSLDPEVWPLHF	TGTGCCAGCAGCTTAGACCCGGAGGTTTGGCCCCTCCACTTT
TRBV30	NA	TRBD2	TRBJ2-7	CARGGGSNEQYF	TGTGCCAGGGGCGGGGGGTCCAACGAGCAGTACTTC
TRBV6-6	NA	NA	TRBJ1-3	CASAYATYSGNTIYF	TGTGCCAGCGCCTACGCGACCTACTCTGGAAACACCATATATTTT
TRBV9	NA	NA	TRBJ1-1	CASSVRGDTEAFF	TGTGCCAGCAGCGTACGGGGGGACACTGAAGCTTTCTTT
TRBV6-5	once	NA	TRBJ2-7	CASRPGQSYEQYF	TGTGCCAGCAGACCGGGACAAAGCTACGAGCAGTACTTC
TRBV4-3	NA	TRBD1	TRBJ1-3	CASSQEGDSQVGNTIYF	TGCGCCAGCAGCCAAGAGGGGGACAGCCAGGTTGGAAACACCATATATTTT
TRBV7-9	NA	NA	TRBJ1-1	CASSLVRVRELKMNTEAFF	TGTGCCAGCAGCTTAGTGCGGGTTCGGGAACTGAAAATGAACACTGAAGCTTTCTTT
TRBV25-1	few	TRBD1	TRBJ2-7	CASGDRGYEQYF	TGTGCCAGTGGAGACAGGGGCTACGAGCAGTACTTC
TRBV7-9	NA	NA	TRBJ1-1	CASSPGGGTEAFF	TGTGCCAGCAGCCCGGGTGGTGGCACTGAAGCTTTCTTT
TRBV7-2	NA	TRBD1	TRBJ1-2	CASSLDGGGLHRGYTF	TGTGCCAGCAGCTTAGATGGAGGGGGCCTCCACCGTGGCTACACCTTC
TRBV10-3	NA	TRBD1	TRBJ1-1	CAISGRTGGFPEAFF	TGTGCCATCAGTGGGAGGACAGGGGGCTTTCCTGAAGCTTTCTTT
TRBV4-2	NA	TRBD1	TRBJ1-2	CASSQDIRQGVDYGYTF	TGTGCCAGCAGCCAAGATATCAGACAGGGGGTCGACTATGGCTACACCTTC
TRBV5-4	NA	TRBD1	TRBJ1-1	CASSLVGQATEAFF	TGTGCCAGCAGCTTGGTGGGACAGGCAACTGAAGCTTTCTTT
TRBV27	once	TRBD2	TRBJ2-1	CASSLRTSGGNEQFF	TGTGCCAGCAGTTTAAGGACTAGCGGGGGCAATGAGCAGTTCTTC
TRBV4-1	NA	TRBD2	TRBJ2-1	CASSQDLGTSGRLEQFF	TGCGCCAGCAGCCAAGATCTAGGGACTAGCGGGAGACTTGAGCAGTTCTTC
TRBV11-2	NA	NA	TRBJ1-1	CASSLGDTEAFF	TGTGCCAGCAGCTTAGGCGACACTGAAGCTTTCTTT
TRBV14	NA	NA	TRBJ1-2	CASSPYGTVYGYTF	TGTGCCAGCAGCCCCTACGGGACGGTCTATGGCTACACCTTC
TRBV6-5	NA	NA	TRBJ1-1	CATKTVNTEAFF	TGTGCCACCAAGACAGTGAACACTGAAGCTTTCTTT
TRBV27	NA	TRBD2	TRBJ2-7	CASSSGLAGLHLEQYF	TGTGCCAGCAGTTCGGGACTAGCGGGACTACACCTCGAGCAGTACTTC
TRBV7-8	NA	TRBD1	TRBJ1-2	CASSQDRDSYGYTF	TGTGCCAGCAGCCAAGACAGGGATTCCTATGGCTACACCTTC
TRBV29-1	NA	TRBD2	TRBJ2-3	CSVARGVSPPDTQYF	TGCAGCGTCGCCCGGGGGGTATCCCCCCCCGATACGCAGTATTTT
TRBV24-1	NA	NA	TRBJ2-3	CATGESTDTQYF	TGTGCCACCGGGGAGAGCACAGATACGCAGTATTTT
TRBV30	NA	NA	TRBJ1-2	CAWSVTAANYGYTF	TGTGCCTGGAGTGTTACAGCTGCTAACTATGGCTACACCTTC
TRBV6-5	NA	TRBD1	TRBJ2-7	CASIGTELYEQYF	TGTGCCAGCATCGGGACAGAGCTCTACGAGCAGTACTTC
TRBV6-2/TRBV6-3	NA	TRBD1	TRBJ1-5	CASSDRDRGANQPQHF	TGTGCCAGCAGTGACCGGGACAGGGGAGCGAATCAGCCCCAGCATTTT
TRBV10-3	once	NA	TRBJ1-3	CAISPDTSSGNTIYF	TGTGCCATCAGCCCGGACACTAGCTCTGGAAACACCATATATTTT
TRBV6-1	NA	NA	TRBJ2-3	CASSEMISAGSTDTQYF	TGTGCCAGCAGTGAAATGATCTCGGCGGGGAGCACAGATACGCAGTATTTT
TRBV27	NA	TRBD2	TRBJ2-1	CASSFRLIPSGGSDSYNEQFF	TGTGCCAGCAGTTTTCGGCTTATACCTAGCGGGGGCTCTGATTCCTACAATGAGCAGTTCTTC
TRBV2	NA	TRBD1	TRBJ1-6	CASSDDRGPYNSPLHF	TGTGCCAGCAGTGACGACAGGGGTCCCTATAATTCACCCCTCCACTTT
TRBV7-9	NA	NA	TRBJ2-1	CASSRRDFSSYNEQFF	TGTGCCAGCAGCCGACGGGACTTTAGCTCCTACAATGAGCAGTTCTTC
TRBV14	NA	NA	TRBJ2-5	CASSEGVGGTQYF	TGTGCCAGCAGCGAGGGGGTTGGTGGGACCCAGTACTTC
TRBV18	NA	TRBD1	TRBJ2-7	CASSHRTGVINEQYF	TGTGCCAGCTCACACAGGACAGGGGTGATCAACGAGCAGTACTTC
TRBV19	NA	NA	TRBJ1-5	CASSVTGSGNQPQHF	TGTGCCAGTAGTGTTACAGGGAGTGGCAATCAGCCCCAGCATTTT
TRBV29-1	NA	NA	TRBJ2-3	CSVELLYTDTQYF	TGCAGCGTTGAGCTGCTATACACAGATACGCAGTATTTT
TRBV3-1/TRBV3-2	NA	TRBD1	TRBJ2-7	CASSQGETGTGLYEQYF	TGTGCCAGCAGCCAAGGGGAGACCGGGACAGGGCTGTACGAGCAGTACTTC
TRBV28	NA	TRBD2	TRBJ2-3	CASSLGSAGDTDTQYF	TGTGCCAGCAGTTTGGGCTCAGCGGGAGACACAGATACGCAGTATTTT
TRBV6-5	once	NA	TRBJ2-5	CALLGETQYF	TGTGCCCTGCTCGGGGAGACCCAGTACTTC
TRBV19	NA	NA	TRBJ2-2	CASTPSPLYTGELFF	TGTGCCAGTACCCCATCTCCGCTATACACCGGGGAGCTGTTTTTT
TRBV7-2	NA	NA	TRBJ2-1	CASSFLRHLDEQFF	TGTGCCAGCAGCTTCCTCCGGCACCTAGATGAGCAGTTCTTC
TRBV28	NA	TRBD1	TRBJ1-1	CASSFWTGASTEAFF	TGTGCCAGCAGTTTCTGGACAGGGGCAAGCACTGAAGCTTTCTTT
TRBV5-1	NA	NA	TRBJ1-4	CASSSGPPQVQLRDEKLFF	TGCGCCAGCAGCTCGGGACCGCCCCAGGTGCAACTTCGCGATGAAAAACTGTTTTTT
TRBV27	NA	TRBD1	TRBJ1-2	CASTGTGQPYGYTF	TGTGCCAGCACCGGGACGGGACAGCCCTATGGCTACACCTTC
TRBV27	NA	TRBD1	TRBJ1-5	CASSSGQLGQPQHF	TGTGCCAGCAGTTCGGGACAGCTCGGGCAGCCCCAGCATTTT
TRBV19	NA	NA	TRBJ2-1	CASTGHPGNEQFF	TGTGCCAGTACCGGGCACCCGGGGAATGAGCAGTTCTTC